Following are 21 T cell receptor beta chains from one sample sequenced in a study of spatial heterogeneity in lung cancer (dated by TCRdb to about 2019). Libraries were made using 5' RACE. Sequencing used a NextSeq 500. TCRdb took the public reads, trimmed them with fastp at Q25, ran MiXCR for clone calling and kept in-frame beta chains. Entries that share a CDR3 protein sequence are merged under the most common genes and DNA. In this sample the table shows tens of thousands of distinct CDR3 sequences, 10% to 15% of which occur a single time. Together, the top ten hold approximately 4.2% of the sample. This specimen's time point label, per the study, means: sample taken at primary tumor resection. Whole RNA extracted from tumor and nontumor lung tissue, or from cryopreserved PBMC samples, was used for TCR sequencing without cell sorting. Sequences were derived from PBMCs, sampled at surgery. Receptors originate from a male donor with early-stage non-small cell lung cancer.

The V call is TRBV5-4, the J call TRBJ1-6, with D unclear. Germline CDR1 is SGHNT and CDR2 is YYREEE (reference sequence). V gave up 4 bases and J gave up 6 bases, with 8 bases separating them. The CDR3 spans 13 residues. DNA of the CDR3: TGTGCCAGCAGCCCCGACACTAATTCACCCCTCCACTTT. It yields the protein CASSPDTNSPLHF.

This clonotype was detected a few times. The J gene is TRBJ1-1, the V gene TRBV30; a weak D match, TRBD1 (6 bases). Deletions cut 8 bases from V and 4 bases from J, with 26 bases between. This CDR3 is 16 amino acids long. Germline loops: CDR1 GTSNPN, CDR2 SVGIG (reference sequence). Here the CDR3 reads CAALGSGGNGGTEAFF. CDR3 sequence (DNA): TGTGCCGCCTTGGGATCCGGGGGCAATGGGGGCACTGAAGCTTTCTTT.

This clonotype has a handful of counts. This chain connects TRBV9 to TRBJ2-5, with a possible D match to TRBD2 (5 bases). Germline V gives CDR1 SGDLS, CDR2 YYNGEE. The CDR3 runs 15 residues. The V end was cut by 0 bases, the J end by 5 bases, with 14 bases between. CDR3 region: CASSVGGVPGETQYF. The DNA for the CDR3 is TGTGCCAGCAGCGTAGGTGGGGTCCCGGGGGAGACCCAGTACTTC.

This clonotype has at least ten counts. V gene TRBV29-1 combines with J gene TRBJ1-1; D not certain. The length of the CDR3 is 12 residues. The V end was cut by 1 base, the J end by 0 bases, with 3 bases between. Germline-derived CDR1 and CDR2 are SQVTM and ANQGSEA. The CDR3 region is CSVEAVNTEAFF. The CDR3 region has the DNA TGCAGCGTTGAAGCAGTGAACACTGAAGCTTTCTTT.

The chain couples TRBV6-2 or TRBV6-3 to TRBJ2-7; D is perhaps TRBD1 or TRBD2 (5 bases each). This CDR3 comprises 14 residues. CDR1 and CDR2 from the germline V gene are MNHEY and SVGEGT. The V and J ends lost 2 bases and 6 bases respectively, with 14 bases between them. The CDR3 DNA reads as TGTGCCAGCAGTTACGGCGCAGGTGGGGGCGAGCAGTACTTC. Its translation: CASSYGAGGGEQYF.

V is TRBV7-2 and J is TRBJ1-3; D gene unclear. The CDR3 is made up of 17 amino acids. Trimming took off 1 base at V and 0 bases at J, with 13 bases between the two ends. Germline lookup yields CDR1 SGHTA and CDR2 FQGNSA. This CDR3 is CASSLESGWYSGNTIYF. The CDR3 nucleotides read TGTGCCAGCAGCTTAGAATCCGGGTGGTACTCTGGAAACACCATATATTTT. Full variable domain (missing parts from reference TRBV7-2 and TRBJ1-3): GAGVSQSPSNKVTEKGKDVELRCDPISGHTALYWYRQSLGQGLEFLIYFQGNSAPDKSGLPSDRFSAERTGGSVSTLTIQRTQQEDSAVYLCASSLESGWYSGNTIYFGEGSWLTVV.

This clonotype has more than one count but fewer than ten. The rearrangement uses TRBV2 and TRBJ1-1; no definite D call. CDR1 and CDR2 (germline): SNHLY, FYNNEI. CDR3 size: 13 residues. Deletions cut 2 bases from V and 4 bases from J, with 8 bases between. For the CDR3, the DNA is TGTGCCAGCAGTGAATCCGCAGCCACTGAAGCTTTCTTT. It encodes CASSESAATEAFF.

This clonotype was recorded at least ten times. The CDR3 is CSAGRSRGTEETQYF. DNA for the CDR3: TGCAGTGCTGGGAGGAGTAGGGGGACGGAAGAGACCCAGTACTTC. This chain uses TRBV20-1 with TRBJ2-5, with D perhaps matching TRBD1 or TRBD2 (6 bases each). The CDR3 extends over 15 amino acids. V was pared by 5 bases and J by 3 bases, with 19 bases between. Looked up from germline, CDR1 is DFQATT and CDR2 is SNEGSKA (reference sequence).

This clonotype was seen ten or more times. This chain uses TRBV10-3 with TRBJ2-7; a possible D gene is TRBD1 (6 bases). Trimming took off 8 bases at V and 2 bases at J, with 13 bases between the two ends. The CDR3 has 13 amino acids. CDR1 and CDR2 from the germline V gene are ENHRY and SYGVKD. CDR3 nucleotide sequence: TGTGCCATCGGGACACCGGCCCCCTACGAGCAGTACTTC. Protein sequence: CAIGTPAPYEQYF.

This clonotype has a handful of counts. The chain combines TRBV19 with TRBJ1-2; TRBD1 agrees at 7 bases. Germline lookup yields CDR1 LNHDA and CDR2 SQIVND (reference sequence). Trimming removed 5 bases from V and 3 bases from J; junction bases left unmatched: 3. The CDR3 loop spans 13 amino acids. CDR3 DNA sequence: TGTGCCAGTAGTTTGGGGACAGACTATGGCTACACCTTC. Amino acids: CASSLGTDYGYTF. The complete variable domain, with remaining parts taken from reference TRBV19 and TRBJ1-2, reads DGGITQSPKYLFRKEGQNVTLSCEQNLNHDAMYWYRQDPGQGLRLIYYSQIVNDFQKGDIAEGYSVSREKKESFPLTVTSAQKNPTAFYLCASSLGTDYGYTFGSGTRLTVV.

In this sample, this clonotype turned up a few times. The chain recombines TRBV5-6 with TRBJ2-2; possibly TRBD2 for D (5 bases). CDR1 and CDR2 from the germline V gene are SGHDT and YYEEEE. There are 15 residues in the CDR3. Trimming pared 4 bases from V and 3 bases from J, leaving 13 bases between. CDR3 loop: CASSPEVADTGELFF. The CDR3 nucleotides are TGTGCCAGCAGCCCGGAGGTAGCAGACACCGGGGAGCTGTTTTTT.

The V call is TRBV3-1, the J call TRBJ1-1; D unresolved. Trimming stripped 3 bases from V and 3 bases from J, with 11 bases between. The length of the CDR3 is 14 residues. Per the germline V gene, CDR1 is LGHDT and CDR2 is YNNKEL (reference sequence). The CDR3 region is CASSHRGRDTEAFF. The CDR3 DNA reads as TGTGCCAGCAGCCATAGAGGGAGGGACACTGAAGCTTTCTTT.

This clonotype has more than one count but fewer than ten. This chain links TRBV7-9 with TRBJ2-1; D may be TRBD1 (6 bases). The CDR3 spans 11 residues. The germline gives CDR1 SEHNR, CDR2 FQNEAQ (reference sequence). V gave up 8 bases and J gave up 9 bases, with 11 bases separating them. The CDR3 sequence: CASEQGTEQFF. The CDR3 DNA sequence: TGTGCCAGCGAACAGGGAACTGAGCAGTTCTTC. Full variable domain (rest looked up from reference TRBV7-9 and TRBJ2-1): DTGVSQNPRHKITKRGQNVTFRCDPISEHNRLYWYRQTLGQGPEFLTYFQNEAQLEKSRLLSDRFSAERPKGSFSTLEIQRTEQGDSAMYLCASEQGTEQFFGPGTRLTVL.

This clonotype was detected a few times. CDR3 in DNA: TGCGCCAGCAGAGGAACTAGCGGGGGGGCCCCCGACACCGGGGAGCTGTTTTTT. This encodes CASRGTSGGAPDTGELFF. The chain combines TRBV10-2 with TRBJ2-2; TRBD2 matches 13 bases. The V gene's germline CDR1 is WSHSY and CDR2 SAAADI. The CDR3 consists of 18 residues. After removal of 6 bases from V and 3 bases from J, the junction contained 10 bases not matched to a gene.

This rearrangement joins TRBV9 to TRBJ2-6; 8 nucleotides line up with TRBD2. The CDR3 has 16 residues. The J segment lost 4 bases and the V segment lost 0 bases, leaving 3 bases of the junction unmatched. Germline V gene sequence: CDR1 SGDLS, CDR2 YYNGEE. CDR3 loop: CASSVGTSGGANVLTF. The CDR3 region has the DNA TGTGCCAGCAGCGTAGGCACTAGCGGCGGGGCCAACGTCCTGACTTTC.

The rearrangement links TRBV18 to TRBJ2-7, with 8 bases lining up with TRBD2. The CDR3 is 14 amino acids. Per the germline V gene, CDR1 is KGHSH and CDR2 is LQKENI. J gave up 5 bases and V 0 bases, and 3 bases lay outside the gene matches. CDR3 in amino acids: CASSPPGAGDEQYF. CDR3 in DNA: TGTGCCAGCTCACCACCCGGAGCGGGAGACGAGCAGTACTTC.

V usage is TRBV7-8 and J usage is TRBJ2-1, with D possibly matching TRBD2 (5 bases). The germline V gene encodes CDR1 SGHVS and CDR2 FQNEAQ. The germline V and J ends were trimmed by 5 bases and 3 bases, with 14 bases remaining between them. This CDR3 has 15 residues. The CDR3 DNA sequence: TGTGCCAGCAGCCCGGCCACTAGTGTCTACAATGAGCAGTTCTTC. Translated, it gives CASSPATSVYNEQFF.

J is TRBJ1-2 and V is TRBV2; unclear D gene. This CDR3 contains 13 residues. With 7 bases removed from V and 0 bases from J, the gap between germline ends came to 9 bases. Germline V CDR1 and CDR2: SNHLY, FYNNEI. The chain's CDR3 is CASKPAPNYGYTF. Here the CDR3 DNA reads TGTGCCAGCAAGCCAGCCCCTAACTATGGCTACACCTTC.

V and J are TRBV7-9 and TRBJ2-5, with D perhaps TRBD1 or TRBD2 (6 bases each). V was clipped by 5 bases and J by 7 bases, with 17 bases between them. The CDR3 extends over 14 amino acids. Germline CDR1 and CDR2: SEHNR and FQNEAQ (reference sequence). The CDR3 loop is CASSRGLLEGTQYF. The DNA for the CDR3 is TGTGCCAGCAGCCGGGGGCTGCTCGAAGGGACCCAGTACTTC.

This clonotype has a count of ten or more. The CDR3 region has the DNA TGTGCCAGCAGCCCAGGTGGGACAGGGGACACTGAAGCTTTCTTT. This sequence encodes CASSPGGTGDTEAFF. The J gene is TRBJ1-1, the V gene TRBV11-3, with 10 bases matching TRBD1. With 5 bases clipped from V and 3 bases from J, the junction kept 6 bases outside the gene matches. Germline V CDR1 and CDR2: SGHNT, YENEEA. The CDR3 totals 15 residues.

Turning to this clonotype: A read error is possible here, since a much larger clone lies one base away. The DNA of the CDR3 is TGCAGTGCTAGAGGACGAGCGGCTCCCTACGAGCAGTACTTC. It translates to CSARGRAAPYEQYF. J is TRBJ2-7 and V is TRBV20-1, with D perhaps matching TRBD2 (5 bases). This CDR3 is built from 14 residues. With 1 base removed from V and 2 bases from J, the gap between germline ends came to 12 bases. Germline V gene sequence: CDR1 DFQATT, CDR2 SNEGSKA (reference sequence).